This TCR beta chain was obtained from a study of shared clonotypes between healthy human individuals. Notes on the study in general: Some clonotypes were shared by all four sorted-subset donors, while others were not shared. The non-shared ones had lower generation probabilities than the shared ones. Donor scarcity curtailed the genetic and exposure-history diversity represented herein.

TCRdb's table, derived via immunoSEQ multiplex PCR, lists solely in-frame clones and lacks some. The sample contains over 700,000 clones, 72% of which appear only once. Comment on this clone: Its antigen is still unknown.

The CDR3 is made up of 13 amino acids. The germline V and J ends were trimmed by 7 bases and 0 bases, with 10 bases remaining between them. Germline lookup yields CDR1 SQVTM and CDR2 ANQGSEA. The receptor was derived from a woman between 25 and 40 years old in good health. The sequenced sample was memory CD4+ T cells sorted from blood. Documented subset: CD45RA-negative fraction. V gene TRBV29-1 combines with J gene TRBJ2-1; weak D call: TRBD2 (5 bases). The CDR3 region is CSGGESSYNEQFF. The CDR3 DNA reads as TGCAGCGGGGGAGAGAGCTCCTACAATGAGCAGTTCTTC.